This T cell receptor beta chain was sequenced in a study of identical twins. CDR3 length: 15 amino acids. The V gene's germline CDR1 is KGHSH and CDR2 LQKENI. V dropped 8 bases and J dropped 1; count of bases not matched to a gene: 7. This clonotype was recorded at least ten times. Its target is not known. In TCRdb, the 5' RACE reads were re-called with MiXCR into one record per CDR3 protein. Found here are 700,000 to 950,000 distinct CDR3 sequences, 12% of them singletons; the top ten hold roughly 1.5%. Study-wide findings and caveats: In monozygotic twins, models underestimated the sharing of out-of-frame TCR alpha. Alpha sequences that were out-of-frame and twin-shared showed an excess of low generation probability.

These same records also appear under a second study, on yellow fever vaccine responses in identical twins.

The V gene is TRBV18, the J gene TRBJ2-3; 9 bases align to TRBD2. What was sequenced was PBMCs. The receptor's source is a woman under 30 in good health. CDR3 in amino acids: CASSQTSGGTDTQYF. The CDR3 DNA reads TGTGCCAGCAGCCAGACTAGCGGAGGCACAGATACGCAGTATTTT.